These 9 T cell receptor beta chains were all obtained from the same sample, sequenced in a study of blood T cell repertoires in COVID-19. Clones were sequenced by immunoSEQ multiplex PCR, and TCRdb holds only the in-frame ones, with some missing. This table has hundreds of thousands of clones, about 73% appearing once. The specimen was peripheral blood. These receptor sequences come from an elderly woman with acute or convalescent COVID-19.

The chain recombines TRBV9 with TRBJ1-6, with 9 positions matching TRBD1. Unmatched junction bases numbered 7, after V lost 3 bases and J lost 9 bases. In germline, CDR1 is SGDLS, CDR2 YYNGEE. CDR3 size: 15 residues. The CDR3 sequence is CASSGTGAKLSPLHF. Written as DNA, the CDR3 is TGTGCCAGCAGCGGGACAGGGGCAAAGCTTTCACCCCTCCACTTT.

The chain joins TRBV4-1 to TRBJ1-4; D gene unclear. CDR1 and CDR2 from the germline V gene are MGHRA and YSYEKL. The CDR3 has 16 amino acids. Between the trimmed V and J ends, which lost 1 base and 1 base, there was a span of 10 bases. The CDR3 sequence is CASSQGEPRTNEKLFF. The DNA for the CDR3 is TGCGCCAGCAGCCAAGGAGAACCAAGAACTAATGAAAAACTGTTTTTT.

This clone was seen a single time. This chain connects TRBV4-2 to TRBJ2-7, with 8 bases identical to TRBD2. This CDR3 is built from 15 residues. The germline V gene encodes CDR1 LGHNA and CDR2 YNFKEQ. V dropped 4 bases and J dropped 4; count of bases not matched to a gene: 9. The DNA of the CDR3 is TGTGCCAGCAGCCCTATGACGGGAGGGCCGTACGAGCAGTACTTC. Translated, it gives CASSPMTGGPYEQYF.

In this sample, this clone turned up a few times. The chain has TRBV6-5 and TRBJ1-2, with 9 bases lining up with TRBD1. The CDR3 totals 15 residues. Germline CDR1 is MNHEY and CDR2 is SVGAGI. Trimming cost V 0 bases and J 7 bases; bases outside gene matches: 6. This CDR3 is CASSYSGTGPSGYTF. For the CDR3, the DNA is TGTGCCAGCAGTTACTCGGGGACAGGGCCTTCTGGCTACACCTTC.

The rearrangement uses TRBV9 and TRBJ2-5, with D tentatively TRBD2 (5 bases). With 0 bases removed from V and 5 bases from J, the gap between germline ends came to 20 bases. CDR3 length: 17 residues. Germline CDR1 and CDR2: SGDLS and YYNGEE. The CDR3 reads CASSVEGLAGFRETQYF. The CDR3 region has the DNA TGTGCCAGCAGCGTAGAAGGTCTAGCTGGTTTCCGGGAGACCCAGTACTTC.

This sequence joins TRBV7-8 and TRBJ2-1; TRBD2 might be the D (7 bases). Germline CDR1 is SGHVS and CDR2 is FQNEAQ. This CDR3 is built from 18 residues. Trimming left V 4 bases short and J 2 bases short, with 21 bases between. CDR3 sequence (DNA): TGTGCCAGCAGCTCCGCGCGGGGGCGGGGGAGAACCTACAATGAGCAGTTCTTC. Amino acids: CASSSARGRGRTYNEQFF. The full variable domain, rest sourced from reference TRBV7-8 and TRBJ2-1, is GAGVSQSPRYKVAKRGQDVALRCDPISGHVSLFWYQQALGQGPEFLTYFQNEAQLDKSGLPSDRFFAERPEGSVSTLKIQRTQQEDSAVYLCASSSARGRGRTYNEQFFGPGTRLTVL.

In its sample, this clone was seen once. This chain links TRBV3-1 (or the pseudogene TRBV3-2) with TRBJ2-3; D is perhaps TRBD2 (6 bases). Germline V CDR1 and CDR2: LGHDT, YNNKEL (reference sequence). This CDR3 has 16 amino acids. Trimming shortened V by 0 bases and J by 7 bases, and 17 bases separated the two germline ends. CDR3 DNA sequence: TGTGCCAGCAGCCAAGAGGTGGGACTGAGTACCAATACGCAGTATTTT. This translates into CASSQEVGLSTNTQYF.

The chain employs TRBV6-5 and TRBJ1-1; 7 bases are shared with TRBD1. Unmatched junction bases numbered 13, after V lost 4 bases and J lost 5 bases. Germline CDR1 is MNHEY and CDR2 is SVGAGI. The CDR3 loop spans 16 amino acids. The CDR3 is CASSSPRGVRGTEAFF. The CDR3 DNA sequence: TGTGCCAGCAGTTCCCCCAGGGGGGTAAGGGGTACTGAAGCTTTCTTT.

This chain connects TRBV9 to TRBJ1-6; tentative D call: TRBD1 (6 bases). The CDR3 loop spans 15 amino acids. CDR1 and CDR2 from the germline V gene are SGDLS and YYNGEE. V lost 2 bases to trimming and J lost 6 bases, with 12 bases between them. The DNA of the CDR3 is TGTGCCAGCAGCGTCCGACAGGAATTTAATTCACCCCTCCACTTT. Translation gives CASSVRQEFNSPLHF. Combining the CDR3 with reference TRBV9 and TRBJ1-6 gives the whole variable domain DSGVTQTPKHLITATGQRVTLRCSPRSGDLSVYWYQQSLDQGLQFLIQYYNGEERAKGNILERFSAQQFPDLHSELNLSSLELGDSALYFCASSVRQEFNSPLHFGNGTRLTVT.